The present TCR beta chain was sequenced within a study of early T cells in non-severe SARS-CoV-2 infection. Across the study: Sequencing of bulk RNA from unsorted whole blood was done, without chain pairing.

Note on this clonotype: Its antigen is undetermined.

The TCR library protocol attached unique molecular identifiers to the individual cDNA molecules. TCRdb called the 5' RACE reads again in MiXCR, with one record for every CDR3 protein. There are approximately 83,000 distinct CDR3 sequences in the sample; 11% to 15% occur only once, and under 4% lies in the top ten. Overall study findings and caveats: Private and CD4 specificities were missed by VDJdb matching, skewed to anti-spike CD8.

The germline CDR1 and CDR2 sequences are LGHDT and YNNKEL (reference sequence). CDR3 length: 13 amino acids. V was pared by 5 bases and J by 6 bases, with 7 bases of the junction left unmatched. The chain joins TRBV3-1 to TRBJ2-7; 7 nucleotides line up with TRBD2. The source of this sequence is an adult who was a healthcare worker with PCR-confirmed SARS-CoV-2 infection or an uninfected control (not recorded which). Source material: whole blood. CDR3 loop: CASSSLGRAEQYF. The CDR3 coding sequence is TGTGCCAGCAGCTCCCTTGGGAGGGCCGAGCAGTACTTC.